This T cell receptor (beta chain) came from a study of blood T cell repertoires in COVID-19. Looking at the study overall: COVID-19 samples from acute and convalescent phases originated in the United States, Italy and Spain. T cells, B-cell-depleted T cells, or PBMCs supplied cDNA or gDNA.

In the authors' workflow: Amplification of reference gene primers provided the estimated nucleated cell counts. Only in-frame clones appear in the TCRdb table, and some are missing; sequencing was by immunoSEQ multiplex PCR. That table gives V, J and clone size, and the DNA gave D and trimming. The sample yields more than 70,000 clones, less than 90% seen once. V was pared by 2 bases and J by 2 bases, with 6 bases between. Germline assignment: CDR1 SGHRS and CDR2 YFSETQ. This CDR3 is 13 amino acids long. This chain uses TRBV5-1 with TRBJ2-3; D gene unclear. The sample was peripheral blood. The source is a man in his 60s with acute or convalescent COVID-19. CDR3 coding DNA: TGCGCCAGCAGCTTTCCTCCCACAGATACGCAGTATTTT. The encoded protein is CASSFPPTDTQYF.